Shown below are 14 T cell receptor beta chains from a single sample sequenced in a study of CD8 T cells in ankylosing spondylitis (dated by TCRdb to about 2017). What the research found in general, with its limitations: Blood from ankylosing spondylitis patients appeared to be characterized by a TCR beta motif composed of about eight highly homologous amino acid variants.

Library construction relied on 5' RACE. TCRdb names Illumina HiSeq 2500 as the instrument used. TCRdb reprocessing: public reads trimmed at Q25 with fastp, clones called with MiXCR, in-frame beta chains kept. Records with the same CDR3 protein are collapsed into one entry carrying the most frequent genes and DNA. The sample data list 650,000 to 800,000 distinct CDR3 sequences, and roughly 20% of these were observed just once. Of the sample, about a fifth falls within the top ten clones. Their antigen targets remain unknown. What was sequenced was blood, either unsorted or a sorted T cell fraction (not recorded which). The receptors were gathered from a male donor with ankylosing spondylitis.

V gene TRBV30 combines with J gene TRBJ1-2; unclear D gene. V shed 2 bases and J shed 2 bases, with 6 bases lying between them. Germline loops: CDR1 GTSNPN, CDR2 SVGIG (reference sequence). The CDR3 has 12 amino acids. CDR3 bases: TGTGCCTGGAGTATCCAGAACTATGGCTACACCTTC. Amino acids: CAWSIQNYGYTF. Based on the CDR3 plus reference TRBV30 and TRBJ1-2, the full variable domain is SQTIHQWPATLVQPVGSPLSLECTVEGTSNPNLYWYRQAAGRGLQLLFYSVGIGQISSEVPQNLSASRPQDRQFILSSKKLLLSDSGFYLCAWSIQNYGYTFGSGTRLTVV.

This clonotype was observed a few times. The gene calls are TRBV20-1 and TRBJ2-3; D is tentatively TRBD1 or TRBD2 (5 bases each). The CDR3 consists of 16 residues. V dropped 4 bases and J dropped 5 bases, with 22 bases sitting between them. CDR1 is DFQATT and CDR2 is SNEGSKA in the germline V gene (reference sequence). The CDR3 reads CSAMILFEGLGDTQYF. Written as DNA, the CDR3 is TGCAGTGCTATGATATTATTTGAGGGGTTAGGAGATACGCAGTATTTT.

This clonotype has more than one count but fewer than ten. This chain uses TRBV5-1 with TRBJ1-1; tentative D call: TRBD1 (6 bases). This CDR3 has 13 residues. The V gene lost 4 bases and the J gene lost 4 bases, with 11 bases spanning the gap. The V gene's germline CDR1 is SGHRS and CDR2 YFSETQ. The CDR3 spells CASSVQGLTEAFF. Written as DNA, the CDR3 is TGCGCCAGCAGCGTTCAGGGGCTCACTGAAGCTTTCTTT.

V is TRBV7-6 and J is TRBJ2-1; D uncertain. CDR1 is SGHVS, CDR2 FNYEAQ, per germline. Trimming pared 7 bases from V and 7 bases from J, leaving 11 bases between. This CDR3 has 12 residues. This CDR3 reads CASTTFDNEQFF. The CDR3 nucleotides are TGTGCCAGCACCACCTTCGATAATGAGCAGTTCTTC.

The chain is built from TRBV6-1 and TRBJ1-2; D gene uncertain. In germline, CDR1 is MNHNS, CDR2 SASEGT. Trimming stripped 3 bases from V and 8 bases from J, with 13 bases between. The CDR3 is 13 residues long. CDR3 sequence (DNA): TGTGCCAGCAGTGATCCGCCCTCGGTGGGCTACACCTTC. This codes for CASSDPPSVGYTF.

This clonotype occurred many times. The chain combines TRBV11-1 with TRBJ1-1; D is possibly TRBD1 (5 bases). CDR1 and CDR2 from the germline V gene are SGHAT and FQDESV (reference sequence). Trimming cost V 5 bases and J 1 base, with 14 bases left between them. This CDR3 contains 15 residues. The CDR3: CASSPRGDGNTEAFF. DNA of the CDR3: TGTGCCAGCAGCCCCCGGGGGGACGGGAACACTGAAGCTTTCTTT.

The chain uses TRBV5-4 and TRBJ2-3; 9 bases agree with TRBD2. Germline loops: CDR1 SGHNT, CDR2 YYREEE (reference sequence). With V trimmed by 4 bases and J by 1 base, 10 bases remained unmatched. CDR3 size: 17 residues. The CDR3 nucleotides are TGTGCCAGCAGCGACGGCCGGTTAGCGGGGGGCACAGATACGCAGTATTTT. This gives the protein CASSDGRLAGGTDTQYF.

This clonotype has more than one count but fewer than ten. J is TRBJ2-7 and V is TRBV12-3 or TRBV12-4, with a possible D match to TRBD1 (6 bases). Trimming took off 7 bases at V and 3 bases at J, with 13 bases between the two ends. This CDR3 has 13 residues. This CDR3 is CASNRDGYYEQYF. The DNA for the CDR3 is TGTGCCAGCAACAGGGACGGATACTACGAGCAGTACTTC.

V gene TRBV18 combines with J gene TRBJ1-1; 9 positions match TRBD1. The CDR3 consists of 15 residues. The germline gives CDR1 KGHSH, CDR2 LQKENI. With 3 bases clipped from V and 6 bases from J, the junction kept 8 bases outside the gene matches. For the CDR3, the DNA is TGTGCCAGCTCACCCCCAACAGGGGGCTCGGCTGAAGCTTTCTTT. Translated, it gives CASSPPTGGSAEAFF.

This clonotype came up a few times. The rearrangement uses TRBV30 and TRBJ1-6, with TRBD1 as a possible D gene (5 bases). Trimming pared 0 bases from V and 9 bases from J, leaving 18 bases between. The CDR3 sequence is 16 residues long. The germline gives CDR1 GTSNPN, CDR2 SVGIG (reference sequence). CDR3: CAWSVPGLPGGSPLHF. As DNA, the CDR3 is TGTGCCTGGAGTGTACCCGGTCTCCCGGGGGGTTCACCCCTCCACTTT. The full variable domain, completed using reference TRBV30 and TRBJ1-6, is SQTIHQWPATLVQPVGSPLSLECTVEGTSNPNLYWYRQAAGRGLQLLFYSVGIGQISSEVPQNLSASRPQDRQFILSSKKLLLSDSGFYLCAWSVPGLPGGSPLHFGNGTRLTVT.

This clonotype has a handful of counts. The chain employs TRBV12-3 or TRBV12-4 and TRBJ1-1; 7 nucleotides match TRBD1. This CDR3 spans 15 amino acids. Unmatched junction bases numbered 12, after V lost 1 base and J lost 10 bases. The CDR3 DNA follows: TGTGCCAGCAGTTTAGGGGGACAGCTCTCCAGGGGAGCTTTCTTT. Its protein product is CASSLGGQLSRGAFF.

The V gene is TRBV20-1, the J gene TRBJ1-2; a weak D match, TRBD1 (5 bases). Per the germline V gene, CDR1 is DFQATT and CDR2 is SNEGSKA (reference sequence). The CDR3 sequence is 16 residues long. Trimming took off 0 bases at V and 4 bases at J, with 18 bases between the two ends. The DNA for the CDR3 is TGCAGTGCTAGAGATAGAAGTAAGGGACCGCTCTATGGCTACACCTTC. This gives the protein CSARDRSKGPLYGYTF.

This clonotype was picked up a small number of times. V is TRBV4-1 and J is TRBJ1-1; the match to TRBD1 covers 8 bases. Germline assignment: CDR1 MGHRA and CDR2 YSYEKL. With 4 bases clipped from V and 3 bases from J, the junction kept 16 bases outside the gene matches. CDR3 size: 18 residues. The DNA for the CDR3 is TGCGCCAGCAGCCGAGGAGGATCAGGGGGCTTAAGGTACACTGAAGCTTTCTTT. Translation: CASSRGGSGGLRYTEAFF.

CDR3: CASRDHIAGGTPGELFF. The CDR3, as DNA: TGTGCCAGCAGGGACCATATAGCGGGGGGGACCCCCGGGGAGCTGTTTTTT. The rearrangement links TRBV6-1 to TRBJ2-2, with 11 nucleotides matching TRBD2. The CDR3 sequence is 17 residues long. Germline-derived CDR1 and CDR2 are MNHNS and SASEGT. Trimming removed 6 bases from V and 6 bases from J; junction bases left unmatched: 12.